This is a list of T cell receptor beta chains from one sample in a study of CD8+ T cells in alopecia areata. Only in-frame clones appear in the TCRdb table, and some are missing; sequencing was by immunoSEQ multiplex PCR. The sample contains 180,000 or so clones, nearly 60% of which appear only once. This specimen consisted of CD4+ T cells sorted from blood, obtained at week 24, from a patient treated with tofacitinib. All receptors come from a human donor with alopecia areata. The CDR3 runs from the conserved cysteine through the conserved F or W. A D gene is named only where the DNA matches it firmly. Expanded clones are given a class, and other clones once, few, many or no size at all.

>TRBV7-9|TRBJ2-1|-|TRBD1
TGTGCCAGCAGCCCCCCGGGACAGGCCTACAATGAGCAGTTCTTC
CASSPPGQAYNEQFF
>TRBV7-9|TRBJ1-1|-|-
TGTGCCAGCAGTAGACAGAACACTGAAGCTTTCTTT
CASSRQNTEAFF
>TRBV15|TRBJ1-5|-|TRBD1
TGTGCCACCAGCAGTCCTAAGGACAGGGGGAAACAGCCCCAGCATTTT
CATSSPKDRGKQPQHF
>TRBV7-9|TRBJ2-5|-|-
TGTGCCAGCAGCTTGCGGAGTGCGGGGGAGACCCAGTACTTC
CASSLRSAGETQYF
>TRBV5-1|TRBJ2-2|-|-
TGCGCCAGCAGCCCCGCCAACACCGGGGAGCTGTTTTTT
CASSPANTGELFF
>TRBV15|TRBJ2-3|few|TRBD1
TGTGCCACCAGCAGAGGCACAGGGGCAGATACGCAGTATTTT
CATSRGTGADTQYF
>TRBV30|TRBJ2-2|once|-
TGTGCCTGGAGCGCTCTAGCCACCGGGGAGCTGTTTTTT
CAWSALATGELFF
>TRBV2|TRBJ1-2|-|TRBD1
TGTGCCAGTGGCGGGGTGGGACAGGTCTATGGCTACACCTTC
CASGGVGQVYGYTF
>TRBV15|TRBJ2-7|-|-
TGTGCCACCAGCAGAGTTCAGGGTCAATACGAGCAGTACTTC
CATSRVQGQYEQYF
>TRBV14|TRBJ2-1|once|-
TGTGCCAGCAGCCGCGTCAGGGTCAATGAGCAGTTCTTC
CASSRVRVNEQFF
>TRBV7-2|TRBJ2-1|-|-
TGTGCCAGCAGCTTAGCGGGGGCAGACCCCTATGATGAGCAGTTCTTC
CASSLAGADPYDEQFF
>TRBV23-1|TRBJ2-7|-|-
TGCGCCAGCAGTCAATGCTCTGGTCACAGGGTGACCCACGAGCAGTACTTC
CASSQCSGHRVTHEQYF
>TRBV10-3|TRBJ2-1|-|TRBD1
TGTGCCATCAGTGAGAACAGGGGGAGCTCCTACAATGAGCAGTTCTTC
CAISENRGSSYNEQFF
>TRBV7-2|TRBJ2-3|-|-
TGTGCCAGCAGCTTCAGGTCTAGCACAGATACGCAGTATTTT
CASSFRSSTDTQYF
>TRBV5-1|TRBJ2-3|-|TRBD2
TGCGCCAGCAGGATAGCGGGAGAAGGTACAGATACGCAGTATTTT
CASRIAGEGTDTQYF
>TRBV29-1|TRBJ1-2|-|-
TGCAGCGTTCACGGGGTGGGCTATGGCTACACCTTC
CSVHGVGYGYTF
>TRBV7-8|TRBJ1-2|once|-
TGTGCCAGCAGCTCCCCGGAGGGCTATGGCTACACCTTC
CASSSPEGYGYTF
>TRBV6-5|TRBJ2-3|-|TRBD1
TGTGCCAGCAGACCCGGACAGGCGGGCACAGATACGCAGTATTTT
CASRPGQAGTDTQYF
>TRBV6-6|TRBJ2-5|many|TRBD2
TGTGCCACGGAGCGGGAGGGAGGAGAGACCCAGTACTTC
CATEREGGETQYF
>TRBV5-6|TRBJ2-3|few|TRBD2
TGTGCCAGCAGCCCGGCTCGGCTAGCGGCCACAGATACGCAGTATTTT
CASSPARLAATDTQYF
>TRBV30|TRBJ1-5|-|-
TGTGCCTGGAGCCAAGATAGCAATCAGCCCCAGCATTTT
CAWSQDSNQPQHF
>TRBV15|TRBJ1-2|few|-
TGTGCCACCAGCAGAGTGGAGGGACGCTATGGCTACACCTTC
CATSRVEGRYGYTF
>TRBV20-1|TRBJ2-7|-|-
TGCAGTGTGCTGGGTTTGGTCGAGCAGTACTTC
CSVLGLVEQYF
>TRBV9|TRBJ2-7|-|TRBD2
TGTGCCAGCAGCGTAGGTCTAGCGGGAGACGAGCAGTACTTC
CASSVGLAGDEQYF
>TRBV13|TRBJ1-1|-|TRBD1
TGTGCCAGCAGCCCGGGGACAGGGAGGACTGAAGCTTTCTTT
CASSPGTGRTEAFF
>TRBV2|TRBJ1-4|-|-
TGTGCCAGCAGTGACGCGGCTCTGGGGGAAAAACTGTTTTTT
CASSDAALGEKLFF
>TRBV7-2|TRBJ2-3|-|-
TGTGCCAGCAGTAGTATGTCAGGAGATACGCAGTATTTT
CASSSMSGDTQYF
>TRBV2|TRBJ1-2|-|-
TGTGCCAGCAGTGATCCCCCCCCTCGGTATGGCTACACCTTC
CASSDPPPRYGYTF
>TRBV9|TRBJ1-6|-|TRBD1
TGTGCCAGCAGCATCGGGACAGTAAATTCACCCCTCCACTTT
CASSIGTVNSPLHF